The TCR beta chain under discussion was sequenced for a study of control samples from healthy donors and cancer patients. CDR1 is SGHTA and CDR2 is FQGNSA in the germline V gene. The CDR3 consists of 13 residues. The V end was cut by 7 bases, the J end by 0 bases, with 7 bases between. TCRdb's copy holds only in-frame clones and misses some; the assay was immunoSEQ multiplex PCR. The data show tens of thousands of clones, about four fifths seen once. The receptor was derived from a woman aged 55-69 years in good health. The rearrangement joins TRBV7-2 to TRBJ2-1; no firm D call. The sequencing input was blood. CDR3 nucleotide sequence: TGTGCCAGCAAACGGGTCTCCTACAATGAGCAGTTCTTC. As protein: CASKRVSYNEQFF.